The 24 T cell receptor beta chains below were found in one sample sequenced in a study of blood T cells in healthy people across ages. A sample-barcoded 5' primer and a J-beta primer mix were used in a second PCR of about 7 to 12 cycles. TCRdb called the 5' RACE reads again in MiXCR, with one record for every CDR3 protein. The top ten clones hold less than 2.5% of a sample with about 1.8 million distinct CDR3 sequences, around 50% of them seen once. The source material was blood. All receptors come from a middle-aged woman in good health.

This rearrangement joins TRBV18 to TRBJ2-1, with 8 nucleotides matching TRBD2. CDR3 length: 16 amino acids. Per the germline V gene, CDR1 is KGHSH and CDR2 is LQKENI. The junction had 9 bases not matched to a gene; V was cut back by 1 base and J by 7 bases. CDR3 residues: CASSPQRAGGGNEQFF. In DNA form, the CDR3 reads TGTGCCAGCTCACCACAAAGGGCGGGGGGTGGAAATGAGCAGTTCTTC.

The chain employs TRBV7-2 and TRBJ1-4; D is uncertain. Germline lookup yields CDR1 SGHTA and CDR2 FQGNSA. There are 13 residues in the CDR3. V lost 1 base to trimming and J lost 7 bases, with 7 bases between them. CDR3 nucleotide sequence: TGTGCCAGCAGCTTAGGTTTCCGTGAAAAACTGTTTTTT. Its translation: CASSLGFREKLFF.

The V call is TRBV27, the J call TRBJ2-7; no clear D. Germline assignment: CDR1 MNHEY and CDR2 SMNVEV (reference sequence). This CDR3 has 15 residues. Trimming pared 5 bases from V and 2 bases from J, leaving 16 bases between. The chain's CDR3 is CASSPRLKGTYEQYF. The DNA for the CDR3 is TGTGCCAGCAGTCCCCGTCTCAAGGGCACCTACGAGCAGTACTTC.

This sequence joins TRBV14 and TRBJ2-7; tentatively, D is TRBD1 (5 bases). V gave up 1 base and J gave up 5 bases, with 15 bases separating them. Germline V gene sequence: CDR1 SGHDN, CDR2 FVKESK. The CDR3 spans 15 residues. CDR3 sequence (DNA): TGTGCCAGCAGCCAAGGGTTGCAGGACATCCACGAGCAGTACTTC. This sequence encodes CASSQGLQDIHEQYF.

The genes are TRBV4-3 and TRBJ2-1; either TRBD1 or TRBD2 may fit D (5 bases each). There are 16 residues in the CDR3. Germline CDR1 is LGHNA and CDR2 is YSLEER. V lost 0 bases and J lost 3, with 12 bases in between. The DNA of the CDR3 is TGCGCCAGCAGCCAAGAGAGGGGCAGAATCTACAATGAGCAGTTCTTC. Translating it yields CASSQERGRIYNEQFF.

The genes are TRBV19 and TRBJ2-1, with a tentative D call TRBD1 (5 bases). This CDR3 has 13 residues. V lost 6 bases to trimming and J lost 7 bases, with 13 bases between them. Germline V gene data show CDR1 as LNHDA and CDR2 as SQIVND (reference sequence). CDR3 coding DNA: TGTGCCAGTAGGACGACAGTTACTAATGAGCAGTTCTTC. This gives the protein CASRTTVTNEQFF.

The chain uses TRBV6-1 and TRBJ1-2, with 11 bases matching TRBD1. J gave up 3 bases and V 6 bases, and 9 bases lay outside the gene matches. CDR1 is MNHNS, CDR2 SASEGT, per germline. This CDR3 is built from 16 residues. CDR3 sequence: CASSASGTGGDYGYTF. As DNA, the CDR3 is TGTGCCAGCAGCGCCTCCGGGACAGGGGGTGACTATGGCTACACCTTC.

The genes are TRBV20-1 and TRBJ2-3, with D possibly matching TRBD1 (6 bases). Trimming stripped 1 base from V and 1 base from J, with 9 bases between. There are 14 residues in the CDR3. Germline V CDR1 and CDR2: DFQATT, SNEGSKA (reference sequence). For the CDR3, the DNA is TGCAGTGCTAGAGGACAGGTACGCACAGATACGCAGTATTTT. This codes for CSARGQVRTDTQYF.

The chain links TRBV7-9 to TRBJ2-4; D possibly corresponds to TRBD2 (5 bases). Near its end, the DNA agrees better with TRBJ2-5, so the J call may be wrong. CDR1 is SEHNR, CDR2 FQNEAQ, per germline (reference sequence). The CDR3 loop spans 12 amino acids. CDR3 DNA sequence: TGTGCCATCACTAGTTGGGAGGAGACCCAGTACTTC. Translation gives CAITSWEETQYF.

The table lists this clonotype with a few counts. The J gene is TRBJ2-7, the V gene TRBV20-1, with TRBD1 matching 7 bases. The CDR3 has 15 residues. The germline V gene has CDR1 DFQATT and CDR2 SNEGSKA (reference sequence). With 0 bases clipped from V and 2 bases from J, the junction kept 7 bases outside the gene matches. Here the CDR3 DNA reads TGCAGTGCTAGAGACAGTGGACAGGCGCCCTACGAGCAGTACTTC. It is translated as CSARDSGQAPYEQYF.

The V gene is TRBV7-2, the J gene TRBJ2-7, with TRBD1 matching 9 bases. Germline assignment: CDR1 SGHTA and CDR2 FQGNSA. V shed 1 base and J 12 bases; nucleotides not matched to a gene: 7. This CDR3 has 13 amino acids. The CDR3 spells CASSLDLGQGRYF. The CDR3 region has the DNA TGTGCCAGCAGCTTAGACCTGGGACAGGGTCGGTACTTC.

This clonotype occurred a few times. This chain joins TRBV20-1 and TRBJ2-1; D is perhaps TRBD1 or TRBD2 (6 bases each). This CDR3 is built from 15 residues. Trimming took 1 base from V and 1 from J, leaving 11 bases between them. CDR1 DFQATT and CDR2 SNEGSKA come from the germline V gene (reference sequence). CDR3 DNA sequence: TGCAGTGCTAGAGGGGGGGCCGGGTCCTACAATGAGCAGTTCTTC. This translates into CSARGGAGSYNEQFF.

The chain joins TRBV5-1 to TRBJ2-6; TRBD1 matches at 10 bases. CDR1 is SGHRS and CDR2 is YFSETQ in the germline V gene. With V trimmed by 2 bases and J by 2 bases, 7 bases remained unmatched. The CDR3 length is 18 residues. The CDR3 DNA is TGCGCCAGCAGCTTCCACGGGACAGGGGAAGCTGGGGCCAACGTCCTGACTTTC. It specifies CASSFHGTGEAGANVLTF.

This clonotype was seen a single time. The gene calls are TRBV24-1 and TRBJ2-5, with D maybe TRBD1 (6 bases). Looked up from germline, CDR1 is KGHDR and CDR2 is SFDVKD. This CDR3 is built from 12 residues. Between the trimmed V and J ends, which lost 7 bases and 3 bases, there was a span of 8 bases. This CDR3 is CATRSGEETQYF. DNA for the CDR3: TGTGCCACCAGATCAGGGGAAGAGACCCAGTACTTC.

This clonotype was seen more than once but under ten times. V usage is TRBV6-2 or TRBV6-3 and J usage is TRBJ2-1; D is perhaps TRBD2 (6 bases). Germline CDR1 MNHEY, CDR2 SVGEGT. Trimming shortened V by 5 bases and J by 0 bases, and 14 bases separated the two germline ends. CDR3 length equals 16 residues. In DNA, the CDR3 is TGTGCCAGCAGTCGCGGACTATCCCTCTCCTACAATGAGCAGTTCTTC. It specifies CASSRGLSLSYNEQFF.

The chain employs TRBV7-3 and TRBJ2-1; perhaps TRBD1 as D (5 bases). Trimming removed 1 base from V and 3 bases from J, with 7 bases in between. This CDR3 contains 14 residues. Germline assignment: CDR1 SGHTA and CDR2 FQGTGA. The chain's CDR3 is CASSLIDSYNEQFF. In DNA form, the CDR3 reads TGTGCCAGCAGCTTAATAGACAGCTACAATGAGCAGTTCTTC.

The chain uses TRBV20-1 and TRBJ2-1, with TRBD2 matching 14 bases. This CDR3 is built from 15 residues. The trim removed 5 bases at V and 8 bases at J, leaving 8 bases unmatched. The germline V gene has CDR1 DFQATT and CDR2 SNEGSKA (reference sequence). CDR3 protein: CSAPLTSGGEHEQFF. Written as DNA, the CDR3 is TGCAGTGCTCCGTTGACTAGCGGGGGGGAACATGAGCAGTTCTTC.

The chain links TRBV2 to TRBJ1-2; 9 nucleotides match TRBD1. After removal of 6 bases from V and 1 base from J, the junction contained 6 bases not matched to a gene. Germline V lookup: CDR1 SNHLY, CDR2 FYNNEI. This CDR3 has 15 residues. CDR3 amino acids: CASRLGTGFNYGYTF. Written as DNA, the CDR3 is TGTGCCAGCAGACTTGGGACAGGGTTTAACTATGGCTACACCTTC.

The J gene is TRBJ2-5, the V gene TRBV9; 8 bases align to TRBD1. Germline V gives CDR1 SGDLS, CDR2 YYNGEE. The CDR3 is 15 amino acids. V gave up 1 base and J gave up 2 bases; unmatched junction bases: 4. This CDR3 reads CASSVNRGEQETQYF. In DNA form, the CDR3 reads TGTGCCAGCAGCGTAAACAGGGGGGAACAAGAGACCCAGTACTTC.

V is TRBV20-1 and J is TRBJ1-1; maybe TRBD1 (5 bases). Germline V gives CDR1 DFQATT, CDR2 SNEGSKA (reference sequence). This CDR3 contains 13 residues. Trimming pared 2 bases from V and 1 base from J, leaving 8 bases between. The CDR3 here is CSARRGTNTEAFF. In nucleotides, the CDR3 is TGCAGTGCTAGAAGGGGTACGAACACTGAAGCTTTCTTT.

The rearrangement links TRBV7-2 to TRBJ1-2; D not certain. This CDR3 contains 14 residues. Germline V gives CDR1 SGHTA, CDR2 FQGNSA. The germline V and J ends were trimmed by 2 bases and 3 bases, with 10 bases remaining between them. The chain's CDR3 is CASSLMTADYGYTF. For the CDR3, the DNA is TGTGCCAGCAGCTTAATGACGGCAGACTATGGCTACACCTTC.

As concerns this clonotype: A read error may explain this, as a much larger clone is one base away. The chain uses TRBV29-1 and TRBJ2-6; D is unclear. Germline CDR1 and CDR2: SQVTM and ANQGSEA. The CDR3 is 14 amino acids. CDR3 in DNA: TGCAGCGTTGATGACCGGGCTGGGGTCAACGTCCTGACTTTC. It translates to CSVDDRAGVNVLTF.

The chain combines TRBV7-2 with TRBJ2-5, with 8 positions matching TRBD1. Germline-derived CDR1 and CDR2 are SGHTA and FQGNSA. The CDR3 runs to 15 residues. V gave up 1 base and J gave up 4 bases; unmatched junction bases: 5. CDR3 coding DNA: TGTGCCAGCAGCTTAGGGACAGGGACAATAGAGACCCAGTACTTC. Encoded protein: CASSLGTGTIETQYF.

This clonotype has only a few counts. In DNA, the CDR3 is TGCGCCAGCAGCACACAGGGAGTTCAGGAGACCCAGTACTTC. It yields the protein CASSTQGVQETQYF. V gene TRBV5-1 combines with J gene TRBJ2-5, with D tentatively TRBD1 (6 bases). The germline V gene encodes CDR1 SGHRS and CDR2 YFSETQ. Trimming took 4 bases from V and 5 from J, leaving 15 bases between them. This CDR3 spans 14 amino acids.